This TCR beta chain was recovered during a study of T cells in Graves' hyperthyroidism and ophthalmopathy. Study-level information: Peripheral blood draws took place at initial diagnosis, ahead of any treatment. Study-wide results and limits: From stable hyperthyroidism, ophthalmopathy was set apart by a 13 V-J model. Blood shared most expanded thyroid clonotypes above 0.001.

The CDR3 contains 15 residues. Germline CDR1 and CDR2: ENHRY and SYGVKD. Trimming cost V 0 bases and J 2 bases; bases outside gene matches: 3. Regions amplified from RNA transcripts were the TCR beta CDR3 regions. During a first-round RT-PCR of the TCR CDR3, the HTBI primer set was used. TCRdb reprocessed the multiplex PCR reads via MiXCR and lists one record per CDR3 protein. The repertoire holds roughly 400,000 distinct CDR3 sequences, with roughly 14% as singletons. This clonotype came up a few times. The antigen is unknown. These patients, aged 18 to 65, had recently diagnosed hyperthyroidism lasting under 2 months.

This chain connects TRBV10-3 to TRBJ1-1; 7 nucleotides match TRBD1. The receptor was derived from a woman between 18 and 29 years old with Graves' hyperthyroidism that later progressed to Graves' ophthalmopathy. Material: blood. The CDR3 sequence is CAISESRGRNTEAFF. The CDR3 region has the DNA TGTGCCATCAGTGAGTCAAGGGGGCGAAACACTGAAGCTTTCTTT.